This T cell receptor (beta chain) was identified during a study of technical replicates of blood from four donors (dated by TCRdb to 2016 to 2017). In this sample, this clone turned up a few times. Its specific antigen is unknown. It has no much larger one-base neighbor in the sample; base qualities were not kept. Library preparation used the immunoSEQ multiplex PCR assay. TCRdb obtained this table from immuneACCESS and retained in-frame rearrangements with V and J assigned. These tables miss some clones; where compared with another copy, unresolved V genes account for less than half of the shortfall, and the remainder is unexplained. Within this sample are roughly 81,000 clones, with roughly 85% of them counted one time only. The ten largest clonotypes hold approximately 5% of the sample. This clonotype was obtained from a human donor in good health. Some clones in this sample may be carry-over from other donors' samples. The sequenced sample was PBMCs.

Read as DNA, the sequence is TGTGCCACCGGGTTTGACACTGAAGCTTTCTTT. Its translation is CATGFDTEAFF. The chain is encoded by TRBV2 joined to TRBJ1-1; a confident D gene designation cannot be given. V is reduced by 10 bases and J by 3 bases, leaving a spacing of 9 bases between them. In the germline V gene, CDR1 corresponds to SNHLY and CDR2 to FYNNEI. The CDR3, cysteine through phenylalanine, is 11 amino acids long. Only CDR3 DNA remains: 33 bases, in frame from the first base. Where the CDR3 stops, the reference TRBV2 and TRBJ1-1 genes take over; the full variable domain is EPEVTQTPSHQVTQMGQEVILRCVPISNHLYFYWYRQILGQKVEFLVSFYNNEISEKSEIFDDQFSVERPDGSNFTLKIRSTKLEDSAMYFCATGFDTEAFFGQGTRLTVV.